The 32 T cell receptor beta chains below come from one sample, sequenced in a study of T cell responses to AZD1222 COVID-19 vaccine. The repertoire was sequenced with immunoSEQ multiplex PCR; TCRdb's copy has only in-frame clones and lacks some. The sample holds roughly 140,000 clones, more than 85% seen once. The sample was peripheral blood, taken 28 days after the second AZD1222 dose. Every receptor here comes from an adult who received the AZD1222 COVID-19 vaccine.

The chain uses TRBV28 and TRBJ2-4; D is uncertain. The CDR3 length is 15 residues. Germline V gene data show CDR1 as MDHEN and CDR2 as SYDVKM. Trimming stripped 4 bases from V and 1 base from J, with 11 bases between. The CDR3 sequence: CASSYPFLAKNIQYF. Here the CDR3 DNA reads TGTGCCAGCAGTTACCCGTTCTTGGCCAAAAACATTCAGTACTTC. The full variable domain, in which reference TRBV28 and TRBJ2-4 provide the parts outside the CDR3, is DVKVTQSSRYLVKRTGEKVFLECVQDMDHENMFWYRQDPGLGLRLIYFSYDVKMKEKGDIPEGYSVSREKKERFSLILESASTNQTSMYLCASSYPFLAKNIQYFGAGTRLSVL.

V gene TRBV9 combines with J gene TRBJ2-3, with TRBD1 identical over 7 bases. V shed 3 bases and J 4 bases; nucleotides not matched to a gene: 5. The CDR3 has 14 residues. Germline V gene sequence: CDR1 SGDLS, CDR2 YYNGEE. The CDR3 loop reads CASSEGDSSDTQYF. The DNA of the CDR3 is TGTGCCAGCAGCGAGGGGGACAGTTCAGATACGCAGTATTTT.

The chain recombines TRBV10-3 with TRBJ2-2; D tentatively fits TRBD1 or TRBD2 (5 bases each). Germline values: CDR1 ENHRY, CDR2 SYGVKD. Deletions cut 10 bases from V and 5 bases from J, with 11 bases between. The CDR3 sequence is 12 residues long. The CDR3 sequence is CATAGTTGELFF. CDR3 DNA: TGTGCCACCGCCGGGACGACCGGGGAGCTGTTTTTT.

J is TRBJ1-1 and V is TRBV5-1; D is unclear. This CDR3 region has 18 residues. Germline assignment: CDR1 SGHRS and CDR2 YFSETQ. V dropped 0 bases and J dropped 0 bases, with 18 bases sitting between them. The chain's CDR3 is CASSLELRKSAMNTEAFF. The CDR3 DNA follows: TGCGCCAGCAGCTTGGAGTTGCGGAAAAGTGCCATGAACACTGAAGCTTTCTTT.

The CDR3 nucleotides are TGTGCCAGCAGTCTACAGGGGGCGTTATACGAGCAGTACTTC. Its protein product is CASSLQGALYEQYF. This sequence joins TRBV6-2 or TRBV6-3 and TRBJ2-7, with 9 bases that match TRBD1. The CDR3 runs 14 residues. Germline V CDR1 and CDR2: MNHEY, SVGEGT. V was clipped by 5 bases and J by 4 bases; unmatched bases: 6.

J is TRBJ1-1 and V is TRBV12-3 or TRBV12-4, with D tentatively TRBD1 (5 bases). Trimming took off 6 bases at V and 6 bases at J, with 14 bases between the two ends. The CDR3 has 13 amino acids. Here the CDR3 reads CASSLGRDPEAFF. In DNA, the CDR3 is TGTGCCAGCAGCCTCGGACGGGACCCTGAAGCTTTCTTT.

The chain recombines TRBV6-5 with TRBJ2-1; the D gene is possibly TRBD2 (6 bases). Germline CDR1 and CDR2: MNHEY and SVGAGI. Deletions cut 5 bases from V and 2 bases from J, with 13 bases between. CDR3 size: 15 residues. The CDR3 spells CASSLARSTYNEQFF. DNA for the CDR3: TGTGCCAGCAGTCTAGCGAGAAGCACCTACAATGAGCAGTTCTTC.

The rearrangement links TRBV9 to TRBJ2-1; a possible D gene is TRBD2 (6 bases). Deletions cut 4 bases from V and 7 bases from J, with 18 bases between. Germline CDR1 is SGDLS and CDR2 is YYNGEE. The CDR3 spans 15 residues. In nucleotides, the CDR3 is TGTGCCAGCAGCCCTTCGGGACTCCCGATTAATGAGCAGTTCTTC. Amino acids: CASSPSGLPINEQFF.

This clone occurred once. This rearrangement joins TRBV19 to TRBJ2-3; perhaps TRBD1 as D (6 bases). The CDR3 extends over 15 amino acids. Trimming pared 1 base from V and 1 base from J, leaving 9 bases between. Germline CDR1 is LNHDA and CDR2 is SQIVND (reference sequence). The CDR3: CASSIAGDGTDTQYF. CDR3 DNA: TGTGCCAGTAGTATAGCAGGGGACGGCACAGATACGCAGTATTTT.

This chain joins TRBV27 and TRBJ1-1; perhaps TRBD1 as D (6 bases). V dropped 0 bases and J dropped 0 bases, with 17 bases sitting between them. This CDR3 comprises 18 residues. The germline V gene encodes CDR1 MNHEY and CDR2 SMNVEV (reference sequence). In DNA form, the CDR3 reads TGTGCCAGCAGTTTATCCCCGGGGGGCATTGAGATGAACACTGAAGCTTTCTTT. Its translation is CASSLSPGGIEMNTEAFF.

V gene TRBV3-1 (or the pseudogene TRBV3-2) combines with J gene TRBJ1-2; D call uncertain. The CDR3 covers 15 residues. V was pared by 0 bases and J by 7 bases, with 15 bases between. Germline CDR1 is LGHDT and CDR2 is YNNKEL (reference sequence). The CDR3 loop is CASSQDRASWGGYTF. The DNA of the CDR3 is TGTGCCAGCAGCCAAGATCGGGCCTCCTGGGGTGGCTACACCTTC.

The sample holds a few counts of this clone. The rearrangement uses TRBV6-2 or TRBV6-3 and TRBJ2-7; 9 bases fit TRBD1. This CDR3 comprises 14 residues. The germline CDR1 and CDR2 sequences are MNHEY and SVGEGT. V shed 4 bases, J shed 5 bases, and the junction held 6 bases outside the gene matches. CDR3 DNA: TGTGCCAGCAGTTTCAACAGGGGGCGCGACGAGCAGTACTTC. It codes for CASSFNRGRDEQYF.

This rearrangement joins TRBV24-1 to TRBJ2-4; D might be TRBD2 (5 bases). V lost 3 bases and J 7 bases, leaving 12 bases between the germline ends. CDR3 length: 14 residues. The V gene's germline CDR1 is KGHDR and CDR2 SFDVKD. The CDR3 DNA sequence: TGTGCCACCAGTGATACGAGGGCTGGGAACATTCAGTACTTC. Protein sequence: CATSDTRAGNIQYF.

This clone occurred once. The J gene is TRBJ2-1, the V gene TRBV6-4; D is perhaps TRBD1 (5 bases). V lost 5 bases and J 6 bases, leaving 20 bases between the germline ends. Germline loops: CDR1 MRHNA, CDR2 SNTAGT. The CDR3 spans 16 residues. CDR3 loop: CASSYTTALMANEQFF. In nucleotides, the CDR3 is TGTGCCAGCAGTTACACGACAGCCCTAATGGCCAATGAGCAGTTCTTC.

The CDR3 spells CATSDAGFSYEQYF. CDR3 nucleotide sequence: TGTGCCACCAGTGATGCAGGGTTCTCCTACGAGCAGTACTTC. This sequence joins TRBV24-1 and TRBJ2-7, with D perhaps matching TRBD1 (5 bases). The length of the CDR3 is 14 residues. Deletions cut 3 bases from V and 0 bases from J, with 8 bases between. Germline CDR1 KGHDR, CDR2 SFDVKD.

V gene TRBV5-1 combines with J gene TRBJ2-3; D gene ambiguous. The CDR3 runs to 16 residues. Trimming shortened V by 1 base and J by 1 base, and 13 bases separated the two germline ends. Germline V CDR1 and CDR2: SGHRS, YFSETQ. The CDR3 here is CASSLRLRKGTDTQYF. Here the CDR3 DNA reads TGCGCCAGCAGCTTGAGACTGCGAAAAGGCACAGATACGCAGTATTTT.

The V and J genes are TRBV18 and TRBJ1-3; TRBD1 might be the D (6 bases). Trimming pared 5 bases from V and 1 base from J, leaving 9 bases between. Germline V gene data show CDR1 as KGHSH and CDR2 as LQKENI. This CDR3 spans 14 amino acids. The CDR3 is CASSTQGSGNTIYF. The CDR3 DNA sequence: TGTGCCAGCTCAACTCAGGGGTCTGGAAACACCATATATTTT. The whole variable domain, filled in from reference TRBV18 and TRBJ1-3, reads NAGVMQNPRHLVRRRGQEARLRCSPMKGHSHVYWYRQLPEEGLKFMVYLQKENIIDESGMPKERFSAEFPKEGPSILRIQQVVRGDSAAYFCASSTQGSGNTIYFGEGSWLTVV.

V usage is TRBV2 and J usage is TRBJ1-2; D remains unclear. Trimming took 7 bases from V and 1 from J, leaving 10 bases between them. Germline V gene data show CDR1 as SNHLY and CDR2 as FYNNEI. This CDR3 has 13 residues. CDR3 sequence reads: CASTGRVNYGYTF. CDR3 sequence (DNA): TGTGCCAGCACGGGGAGGGTTAACTATGGCTACACCTTC.

This chain links TRBV7-6 with TRBJ2-7; D may be TRBD2 (5 bases). This CDR3 comprises 14 residues. Germline V gene data show CDR1 as SGHVS and CDR2 as FNYEAQ. Deletions cut 1 base from V and 4 bases from J, with 11 bases between. CDR3 loop: CASSLGLAGYEQYF. The CDR3 region has the DNA TGTGCCAGCAGCTTAGGCCTAGCCGGTTACGAGCAGTACTTC.

The rearrangement uses TRBV7-2 and TRBJ1-2; D may be TRBD1 (6 bases). The germline gives CDR1 SGHTA, CDR2 FQGNSA. V was pared by 7 bases and J by 3 bases, with 15 bases between. This CDR3 has 14 amino acids. CDR3: CASNRPGGDYGYTF. CDR3 coding DNA: TGTGCCAGCAACCGGCCGGGGGGCGACTATGGCTACACCTTC.

The chain is built from TRBV27 and TRBJ1-2; TRBD1 is a possible D gene (6 bases). The CDR3 sequence is 15 residues long. Trimming removed 3 bases from V and 6 bases from J, with 17 bases in between. Germline CDR1 MNHEY, CDR2 SMNVEV (reference sequence). The chain's CDR3 is CASSLSPYGTNGYTF. In DNA form, the CDR3 reads TGTGCCAGCAGTTTGTCACCCTACGGGACAAATGGCTACACCTTC.

The gene calls are TRBV12-3 or TRBV12-4 and TRBJ2-1, with D uncertain. V was cut by 4 bases and J by 12 bases, with 16 bases left in between. The CDR3 totals 13 residues. CDR3 coding DNA: TGTGCCAGCAGTTCCGTCCTAGGGAAGTGGCAGTTCTTC. Translated: CASSSVLGKWQFF.

CDR3 nucleotide sequence: TGTGCCAGCAGTGACGGGGGGGCCAACAATCAGCCCCAGCATTTT. Translating it yields CASSDGGANNQPQHF. This sequence joins TRBV2 and TRBJ1-5; a weak D match, TRBD1 (6 bases). CDR1 is SNHLY and CDR2 is FYNNEI in the germline V gene. The CDR3 sequence is 15 residues long. With 3 bases removed from V and 3 bases from J, the gap between germline ends came to 12 bases.

The genes are TRBV24-1 and TRBJ2-7; possibly TRBD1 for D (6 bases). The germline V and J ends were trimmed by 6 bases and 4 bases, with 9 bases remaining between them. Germline V gene sequence: CDR1 KGHDR, CDR2 SFDVKD. The CDR3 spans 12 residues. The CDR3 region is CATSLGQYEQYF. In DNA, the CDR3 is TGTGCCACCAGTTTGGGACAATACGAGCAGTACTTC.

This chain joins TRBV5-1 and TRBJ2-7; maybe TRBD1 (6 bases). Trimming removed 4 bases from V and 1 base from J, with 12 bases in between. CDR3 size: 14 residues. Per germline, CDR1 SGHRS and CDR2 YFSETQ. The CDR3 is CASSLRDMSYEQYF. The DNA of the CDR3 is TGCGCCAGCAGCCTCCGGGACATGTCCTACGAGCAGTACTTC.

This clone is a singleton in its sample. At one of its ends the junction is not consistent with the germline gene, which may arise from a read error. This chain uses TRBV24-1 with TRBJ2-5, with TRBD1 identical over 7 bases. CDR1 and CDR2 (germline): KGHDR, SFDVKD. The CDR3 is 17 amino acids. The CDR3 region has the DNA TGTGCCACCAGTGATTCAGGCAAAACAGGGGACCACGAGACCCAGTACTTC. The encoded protein is CATSDSGKTGDHETQYF.

The chain recombines TRBV30 with TRBJ2-3, with D possibly matching TRBD2 (6 bases). The germline V and J ends were trimmed by 0 bases and 1 base, with 11 bases remaining between them. Germline V lookup: CDR1 GTSNPN, CDR2 SVGIG (reference sequence). The CDR3 totals 15 residues. The CDR3 reads CAWSVLSGGTDTQYF. CDR3 DNA sequence: TGTGCCTGGAGTGTACTTAGCGGAGGCACAGATACGCAGTATTTT.

The genes are TRBV6-1 and TRBJ2-7; D is unresolved. Trimming shortened V by 2 bases and J by 5 bases, and 19 bases separated the two germline ends. The CDR3 length is 16 residues. Germline loops: CDR1 MNHNS, CDR2 SASEGT. CDR3 nucleotide sequence: TGTGCCAGCAGTGAATTTGGGGATTTGGTCGTGAACGAGCAGTACTTC. This encodes CASSEFGDLVVNEQYF.

This chain links TRBV11-2 with TRBJ2-7; D perhaps matches TRBD2 (5 bases). Germline V gene sequence: CDR1 SGHAT, CDR2 FQNNGV. Trimming removed 2 bases from V and 3 bases from J, with 20 bases in between. The CDR3 sequence is 17 residues long. The CDR3 spells CASSLRVLKRLNYEQYF. The DNA of the CDR3 is TGTGCCAGCAGCTTACGCGTTCTCAAGCGGCTGAACTACGAGCAGTACTTC.

As DNA, the CDR3 is TGTGCCAGCAGTTATCGACAGGGGGGAGATACGCAGTATTTT. Its protein product is CASSYRQGGDTQYF. The chain carries TRBV6-2 or TRBV6-3 and TRBJ2-3, with 9 bases matching TRBD1. This CDR3 comprises 14 residues. Losses at the gene ends were 3 bases for V and 5 bases for J; bases not matched to a gene: 3. Germline CDR1 is MNHEY and CDR2 is SVGEGT.

The rearrangement links TRBV6-5 to TRBJ1-2; 9 bases are a match to TRBD1. V was clipped by 6 bases and J by 4 bases; unmatched bases: 6. The CDR3 has 14 amino acids. In germline, CDR1 is MNHEY, CDR2 SVGAGI. The CDR3: CASSAQQGAYGYTF. CDR3 nucleotides: TGTGCCAGCAGCGCACAACAGGGGGCCTATGGCTACACCTTC.

V and J are TRBV28 and TRBJ2-2, with no clear D. Trimming took off 6 bases at V and 1 base at J, with 6 bases between the two ends. Germline CDR1 reads MDHEN; CDR2 reads SYDVKM. The CDR3 runs to 13 residues. The CDR3 loop reads CASRIQNTGELFF. The CDR3 coding sequence is TGTGCCAGCAGAATACAGAACACCGGGGAGCTGTTTTTT.